Listed below are T cell receptor beta chains from one sample, sequenced in a study of identical twins. Using its own MiXCR run on the 5' RACE reads, TCRdb lists one record per CDR3 protein. The sample contains 1,800,000 or so distinct CDR3 sequences, around 33% of which appear only once. The sample was cord blood. These receptors all stem from a newborn girl in good health. Each CDR3 is given with its conserved first and last residue. A D gene is named only where the DNA matches it firmly. Not every row has a clone size; where given, it reads once, few, many or a size class.

clone size	V gene	J gene	D gene	CDR3 protein
many	TRBV5-1	TRBJ2-3	NA	CASSLAAPDTQYF
NA	TRBV20-1	TRBJ2-7	NA	CSASSPRVYEQYF
few	TRBV20-1	TRBJ2-2	NA	CSARGSENTGELFF
NA	TRBV28	TRBJ1-4	NA	CASSLGRHNEKLFF
NA	TRBV28	NA	NA	CASSPPGVSYNEQYF
NA	TRBV19	TRBJ1-2	TRBD1	CASSQWFGAGGDGYTF
NA	TRBV21-1	TRBJ2-7	NA	CASSKKGTASYEQYF
many	TRBV29-1	TRBJ2-7	NA	CSVRTETGHFYEQYF
NA	TRBV9	TRBJ2-3	TRBD2	CASSYRGLATDTQYF
many	TRBV6-2/TRBV6-3	TRBJ2-7	TRBD1	CASSYRTGGYEQYF
NA	TRBV7-2	TRBJ1-6	TRBD1	CASSRQGALNSPLHF
NA	TRBV29-1	TRBJ1-1	NA	CSVLDRAHTEAFF
NA	TRBV7-2	TRBJ2-3	NA	CASSLIGALRTDTQYF
once	TRBV5-1	TRBJ1-2	TRBD1	CASSFRDRSPYGYTF
few	TRBV30	TRBJ2-1	NA	CAWSGGSDEQFF
many	TRBV5-1	TRBJ1-4	NA	CASSLEGMANEKLFF
few	TRBV25-1	TRBJ2-7	TRBD2	CASSEYGTSGSEQYF
few	TRBV24-1	TRBJ2-5	NA	CATRRGSREQYF
few	TRBV5-1	TRBJ2-3	TRBD2	CASSRSSGGSTDTQYF
NA	TRBV18	TRBJ1-5	TRBD1	CASSTRQGGEGNQPQHF
NA	TRBV20-1	TRBJ2-5	NA	CSASRLVHVAETQYF
NA	TRBV20-1	TRBJ1-5	NA	CSARDSGGWSNQPQHF
NA	TRBV29-1	TRBJ1-2	TRBD1	CSVAYRGSGYTF
NA	TRBV6-1	TRBJ1-2	NA	CASSEGWGSNYGYTF
NA	TRBV20-1	TRBJ2-1	TRBD1	CSARNPNRGNEQFF
many	TRBV10-1	TRBJ2-3	TRBD2	CASSRTSGGSDTQYF
many	TRBV5-1	TRBJ2-7	TRBD1	CASSVTSGQEVSYEQYF
NA	TRBV6-1	NA	NA	CASSVRGGRYEQYF
NA	TRBV3-1	TRBJ2-5	TRBD2	CASSPTIAGGPQETQYF
few	TRBV7-9	TRBJ2-1	TRBD2	CASSLPRLALYNEQFF
NA	TRBV3-1	TRBJ2-2	NA	CASSQDRGLTNTGELFF
few	TRBV3-1	TRBJ2-1	TRBD2	CASSQPLAGAFNEQFF
few	TRBV5-8	TRBJ2-1	NA	CASSFQGSGEQFF
many	TRBV28	TRBJ2-7	NA	CASSLLKGYSYEQYF
NA	TRBV20-1	TRBJ1-6	NA	CSARVGAYNSPLHF
NA	TRBV12-3/TRBV12-4	TRBJ1-2	TRBD1	CASSGTGGNGYTF
NA	TRBV4-1	TRBJ2-5	NA	CASSQPTSRNRETQYF
NA	TRBV11-2	TRBJ2-3	TRBD2	CASSLLSGPQPTQYF